This entry features one TCR beta chain sequence. There are many counts of this clonotype. The specificity of this receptor is unknown. Within one base of it there is no much larger clone, and no base qualities were kept. The data are from a study of T cells in Graves' hyperthyroidism and ophthalmopathy (dated by TCRdb to about 2019). Notes on the research overall: Peripheral blood was sampled at the time of initial diagnosis, prior to any treatment. The approximately 98 discovery patients were randomly divided into training and test sets at a 7:3 ratio. To identify TCR V-J signatures that set the groups apart, the researchers used a discovery cohort of about a hundred patients, made up of around 40 with Graves' ophthalmopathy and 57 with stable Graves' hyperthyroidism. According to the paper, TCR Vbeta CDR3 sequencing was carried out on around 140 peripheral blood samples, which came from over 40 ophthalmopathy, under 80 hyperthyroidism and some 17 progressor patients. In addition, the study compared T-cell repertoires in thyroid tissue and in blood from six Graves' hyperthyroidism patients. Prospective prediction of ophthalmopathy was tested in an independent validation cohort of 18 to 20 hyperthyroidism patients and some 17 patients who later progressed to ophthalmopathy. After blood sampling, hyperthyroidism patients were treated with methimazole at a starting dose of 30 mg daily, and ophthalmopathy patients were treated with high-dose intravenous methylprednisolone.

Moderately to severely active disease, a Clinical Activity Score of at least 3, a NOSPECS grade of at least 4, and a duration under 3 months were present in ophthalmopathy patients. The study excluded patients with uncontrolled infections, other autoimmune diseases, pregnancy or lactation. Diagnoses were established on the basis of clinical symptoms, serum thyroxine and TRAb, thyroid ultrasound, and orbital computed tomography. PBMCs were isolated from about 9.2 ml of fresh peripheral blood by Ficoll-Paque density gradient centrifugation. Trizol reagent was used to extract total RNA, and RNA quality was then checked on an Agilent 2100 Bioanalyzer. The paper as a whole reports these results and caveats: A model built on a 13 V-J signature distinguished ophthalmopathy from stable hyperthyroidism, reaching 85% to 90% sensitivity and about 81% specificity in cross-validation and 80%/75% in testing. Most expanded thyroid clonotypes (frequency above 0.001) were also detected in blood, suggesting blood repertoires may reflect thyroid immune responses. In validation, the model predicted progression to ophthalmopathy a median of roughly six months before onset, with 70% to 71% sensitivity and about 75% specificity. No statistical method was used to fix the sample size in advance, and group allocation was not hidden from the investigators.

TCR beta CDR3 regions were amplified from RNA transcripts. A first-round RT-PCR of the TCR CDR3 used the HTBI primer set with the Qiagen OneStep RT-PCR kit. Libraries were constructed in a second round of multiplex PCR, after which size selection and purification were carried out. Paired-end sequencing of the libraries was performed with 100 bp reads on an Illumina HiSeq2000. Turning to the authors' computational methods: SOAPnuke was used to process the raw data, with reads discarded if the reads contained adapters or uncalled bases, had a mean Phred below 15, or lacked an exact constant-primer or identifier match. COPE v1.2.5 was used to merge the high-quality paired reads, and each unique nucleotide sequence was defined as a clonotype. MiTCR v1.1 was used to align the clonotypes against IMGT TRBV, TRBD and TRBJ reference segments. The analysis included only V-J combinations with a frequency above 0.0001, which together covered roughly 99% of the repertoires. A TCS score was defined as the ratio of F50 (clonal expansion) to E x V (chaos), with BLOSUM62-based TCRdist applied between CDR3 peptides within each V-J. Welch's t-statistics and random forest reduced several hundred V-J features to 13, which were used in a naive Bayes classifier (R e1071). The public reads were quality trimmed at Q25 with fastp and then assembled into clones with MiXCR by TCRdb, keeping productive beta chains. Identical CDR3 protein sequences are pooled into one entry, listed with their most common genes and DNA. V and J calls and clone size were set by TCRdb, not the authors. This sample comprises about 380,000 distinct CDR3 sequences, about 14% of them detected only once. 20% of the sample belongs to the ten largest clones.

Trimming removed 7 bases from V and 4 bases from J, leaving 23 bases between the germline ends. Via the germline V gene, CDR1 is MNHNS and CDR2 SASEGT. Counted from cysteine to phenylalanine, this CDR3 has 16 amino acids. Only the CDR3 region is kept as DNA, spanning 48 bases read in frame from base 1. The chain links TRBV6-1 with TRBJ2-7; the D element might be TRBD1 or TRBD2, as each aligns at 7 bases. The clonotype comes from a woman in her 30s with Graves' ophthalmopathy. Sequencing used blood. The DNA sequence is as follows: TGTGCCAGCACCCCAGGGGGAGGGGGCATCGGGTACGAGCAGTACTTC. This is translated as CASTPGGGGIGYEQYF.